The clone carrying this T cell receptor (beta chain) was seen only a few times. The data stem from a study of blood T cell repertoires in COVID-19. Study summary: The samples span acute and convalescent COVID-19 from the United States, Italy and Spain. PBMCs, B-cell-depleted T cells, or T cells were the source of the cDNA or gDNA that made up the material.

Original handling: Amplification from reference gene primers served as the basis for estimated nucleated cell counts. Sequencing was performed with immunoSEQ multiplex PCR; in TCRdb, only in-frame clones are kept and a portion is missing. For V, J and clone size, that table is used; D and trimming come from the DNA. Among fewer than 150,000 clones listed, 70% to 80% were seen once. Germline V gene sequence: CDR1 MNHEY, CDR2 SVGAGI. Trimming took off 6 bases at V and 0 bases at J, with 12 bases between the two ends. CDR3 length equals 15 residues. Sequenced material: peripheral blood. The V and J genes are TRBV6-5 and TRBJ2-1, with D unresolved. This receptor was taken from a human donor in a cohort sampled during active COVID-19. CDR3 coding DNA: TGTGCCAGCAGCGCCCTTGCTACCTCCTACAATGAGCAGTTCTTC. This encodes CASSALATSYNEQFF.